The present T cell receptor beta chain was sequenced within a study of OX40 agonist ivuxolimab in advanced cancers. Study-level information: Antecedent anti-PD-1, anti-PD-L1 or anti-CTLA-4 therapy was permissible, with 40% having received some. Partial responses occurred in three patients (one hepatocellular carcinoma, two cutaneous melanoma). Study outcomes and limitations: Partial responders receiving 0.1-3.0 mg/kg showed among the lowest clonal expansion.

In this sample, this clone turned up once. Its antigen is unknown. Patients were ineligible given autoimmune disease history or systemic immunosuppression. Germline CDR1 MNHEY, CDR2 SMNVEV (reference sequence). V shed 2 bases, J shed 6 bases, and the junction held 8 bases outside the gene matches. The CDR3 sequence is 15 residues long. Generated by immunoSEQ multiplex PCR, the TCRdb table keeps only in-frame clones and is missing some. The data show 70,000 to 85,000 clones, 84% seen once. This TCR came from an adult with an advanced solid tumor such as melanoma, head and neck, liver or kidney cancer. The rearrangement uses TRBV27 and TRBJ2-7, with TRBD1 identical over 9 bases. Specimen: CD4+ or CD8+ T cells sorted from blood, collected in a trial of the OX40 agonist ivuxolimab. Written as DNA, the CDR3 is TGTGCCAGCAGTTTACCGGGGACAGGGTCTCCCGAGCAGTACTTC. It yields the protein CASSLPGTGSPEQYF.